The 24 T cell receptor beta chains in this list originate from one sample, sequenced in a study of shared clonotypes between healthy human individuals. The assay was immunoSEQ multiplex PCR, and TCRdb's table has in-frame clones only and misses some. The sample has a few hundred thousand clones; roughly 84% are singletons. The sequenced sample consisted of memory CD8+ T cells sorted from blood. Sample subset: CD45RO+ cells pooled with CCR7-negative TemRA cells. The receptors shown here come from a man younger than 30 in good health.

This chain links TRBV6-1 with TRBJ1-2; 7 positions agree with TRBD1. The V gene end was trimmed by 5 bases and the J gene end by 6 bases; junction bases not matched to a gene: 9. Germline CDR1 reads MNHNS; CDR2 reads SASEGT. The CDR3 sequence is 14 residues long. CDR3 sequence (DNA): TGTGCCAGCAGTCCCTCAGGGGGAACCGATGGCTACACCTTC. Translated: CASSPSGGTDGYTF.

The table lists this clone with many counts. The same CDR3 can be traced to other DNA sequences in this sample. The chain joins TRBV29-1 to TRBJ2-7; D is uncertain. The V gene lost 4 bases and the J gene lost 5 bases, with 6 bases spanning the gap. The germline gives CDR1 SQVTM, CDR2 ANQGSEA. The CDR3 is 10 amino acids. CDR3 in amino acids: CSVGQDEQYF. The DNA of the CDR3 is TGCAGCGTTGGTCAAGACGAGCAGTACTTC.

The rearrangement joins TRBV28 to TRBJ2-7; the D is unclear. The CDR3 is 12 residues long. V lost 6 bases to trimming and J lost 2 bases, with 8 bases between them. Per germline, CDR1 MDHEN and CDR2 SYDVKM. In nucleotides, the CDR3 is TGTGCCAGCAGCCCCTCGACCTACGAGCAGTACTTC. Translation gives CASSPSTYEQYF.

The V gene is TRBV29-1, the J gene TRBJ2-2; 11 bases are a match to TRBD2. Germline CDR1 reads SQVTM; CDR2 reads ANQGSEA. V lost 6 bases to trimming and J lost 0 bases; unmatched junction nucleotides: 6. The CDR3 has 16 residues. In DNA, the CDR3 is TGCAGCGTACGTCTAGCGGGGGGTTCGAACACCGGGGAGCTGTTTTTT. Translated: CSVRLAGGSNTGELFF.

The chain combines TRBV9 with TRBJ2-5; TRBD2 aligns across 11 bases. The CDR3 spans 17 residues. Losses at the gene ends were 0 bases for V and 5 bases for J; bases not matched to a gene: 9. The V gene's germline CDR1 is SGDLS and CDR2 YYNGEE. This chain's CDR3 is CASSVEVAGGPTETQYF. CDR3 nucleotides: TGTGCCAGCAGCGTAGAGGTAGCGGGAGGGCCGACGGAGACCCAGTACTTC.

The chain carries TRBV23-1 and TRBJ2-3; the match to TRBD2 covers 9 bases. TRBV23-1 is treated as an ORF (open reading frame) with a function not yet certain. The CDR3 has 17 amino acids. Unmatched junction bases numbered 5, after V lost 0 bases and J lost 1 base. CDR3 DNA: TGCGCCAGCAGTCAATCCGAGCTAGCGGGGTGCACAGATACGCAGTATTTT. It codes for CASSQSELAGCTDTQYF.

The chain links TRBV5-4 to TRBJ2-3; 14 nucleotides match TRBD2. This CDR3 comprises 16 residues. V lost 4 bases, J lost 6 bases, and 7 bases stayed unmatched. CDR1 SGHNT and CDR2 YYREEE come from the germline V gene (reference sequence). The CDR3 DNA follows: TGTGCCAGCAGCGTGCCGGGACTAGCGGGAGACGATACGCAGTATTTT. Translating gives CASSVPGLAGDDTQYF.

V usage is TRBV5-1 and J usage is TRBJ2-2, with TRBD1 matching 8 bases. CDR1 is SGHRS and CDR2 is YFSETQ in the germline V gene. Trimming at V came to 1 base and at J to 4 bases, leaving 6 bases not matched to a gene. The CDR3 runs 16 residues. CDR3 in DNA: TGCGCCAGCAGCTTGCCGCAGGGGGCAATCACCGGGGAGCTGTTTTTT. It encodes CASSLPQGAITGELFF.

The chain links TRBV5-4 to TRBJ1-5; D not resolved. Trimming left V 2 bases short and J 5 bases short, with 11 bases between. Germline V gives CDR1 SGHNT, CDR2 YYREEE (reference sequence). The CDR3 has 14 residues. Written as DNA, the CDR3 is TGTGCCAGCAGCTTAGCACCGGGTGATCAGCCCCAGCATTTT. This codes for CASSLAPGDQPQHF. The variable domain in full, completed from reference TRBV5-4 and TRBJ1-5, reads ETGVTQSPTHLIKTRGQQVTLRCSSQSGHNTVSWYQQALGQGPQFIFQYYREEENGRGNFPPRFSGLQFPNYSSELNVNALELDDSALYLCASSLAPGDQPQHFGDGTRLSIL.

V gene TRBV5-3 combines with J gene TRBJ1-2; TRBD1 is a possible D gene (5 bases). TRBV5-3 is an ORF, with its function uncertain. CDR3 length equals 12 residues. Trimming stripped 9 bases from V and 2 bases from J, with 11 bases between. In nucleotides, the CDR3 is TGTGCCAAACAAAGACAGAACTATGGCTACACCTTC. Residues: CAKQRQNYGYTF.

The CDR3 sequence is CASSPRGGGDTQYF. The DNA for the CDR3 is TGTGCCAGCAGCCCTCGGGGGGGCGGAGATACGCAGTATTTT. V gene TRBV14 combines with J gene TRBJ2-3, with 8 bases matching TRBD2. The V segment lost 4 bases and the J segment 5 bases; nucleotides outside the gene matches: 5. The length of the CDR3 is 14 residues. The germline CDR1 and CDR2 sequences are SGHDN and FVKESK.

This sequence joins TRBV7-9 and TRBJ1-2, with a weak D call TRBD1 (5 bases). The CDR3 loop spans 15 amino acids. Trimming removed 5 bases from V and 0 bases from J, with 13 bases in between. The germline V gene has CDR1 SEHNR and CDR2 FQNEAQ (reference sequence). The DNA of the CDR3 is TGTGCCAGCAGCGCCCGGGACTCAGCTAACTATGGCTACACCTTC. This codes for CASSARDSANYGYTF.

V is TRBV4-1 and J is TRBJ1-4; D is undetermined. The germline V gene has CDR1 MGHRA and CDR2 YSYEKL. This CDR3 comprises 13 residues. With 2 bases removed from V and 5 bases from J, the gap between germline ends came to 6 bases. The CDR3 is CASSQPENEKLFF. DNA for the CDR3: TGCGCCAGCAGCCAACCGGAAAATGAAAAACTGTTTTTT.

On this clone itself: The sample carries other DNA sequences with the same CDR3. The chain is built from TRBV6-5 and TRBJ2-7, with D uncertain. Trimming stripped 0 bases from V and 4 bases from J, with 7 bases between. The length of the CDR3 is 13 residues. The germline CDR1 and CDR2 sequences are MNHEY and SVGAGI. The CDR3 loop reads CASSYSSAYEQYF. CDR3 nucleotides: TGTGCCAGCAGTTACTCGTCAGCTTACGAGCAGTACTTC.

The chain joins TRBV15 to TRBJ2-7, with 13 nucleotides matching TRBD2. The CDR3 contains 17 residues. CDR1 LNHNV and CDR2 YYDKDF come from the germline V gene (reference sequence). The V segment lost 5 bases and the J segment 5 bases; nucleotides outside the gene matches: 12. CDR3 bases: TGTGCCACCAGCGAGCCCGGGACTAGCGGGGAAGGGAACGAGCAGTACTTC. Amino acid sequence: CATSEPGTSGEGNEQYF.

The J gene is TRBJ2-5, the V gene TRBV5-4; TRBD1 or TRBD2 may be the D gene (5 bases each). CDR3 length: 14 amino acids. CDR1 is SGHNT, CDR2 YYREEE, per germline (reference sequence). The V end lost 6 bases, the J end lost 7 bases, and 19 bases lay between the germline ends. CDR3 DNA sequence: TGTGCCAGCATCCACAGTATGGGGGATGGGACCCAGTACTTC. This gives the protein CASIHSMGDGTQYF. The whole variable domain, remainder taken from reference TRBV5-4 and TRBJ2-5, is ETGVTQSPTHLIKTRGQQVTLRCSSQSGHNTVSWYQQALGQGPQFIFQYYREEENGRGNFPPRFSGLQFPNYSSELNVNALELDDSALYLCASIHSMGDGTQYFGPGTRLLVL.

V gene TRBV6-5 combines with J gene TRBJ2-2; 8 positions agree with TRBD1. Unmatched junction bases numbered 5, after V lost 2 bases and J lost 6 bases. The germline CDR1 and CDR2 sequences are MNHEY and SVGAGI. The CDR3 is made up of 15 amino acids. The CDR3 protein is CASSYDRGSAGELFF. The DNA for the CDR3 is TGTGCCAGCAGTTACGACAGGGGATCGGCCGGGGAGCTGTTTTTT.

The chain links TRBV27 to TRBJ2-2; weak D call: TRBD1 (6 bases). Looked up from germline, CDR1 is MNHEY and CDR2 is SMNVEV (reference sequence). This CDR3 comprises 15 residues. Trimming pared 1 base from V and 1 base from J, leaving 7 bases between. CDR3 protein: CASSLYRVNTGELFF. CDR3 in DNA: TGTGCCAGCAGTTTATACAGGGTGAACACCGGGGAGCTGTTTTTT.

This sequence joins TRBV23-1 and TRBJ1-6, with D unresolved. TRBV23-1 is classed as an ORF, of uncertain function. V shed 0 bases and J shed 6 bases, with 15 bases lying between them. The CDR3 has 17 residues. For the CDR3, the DNA is TGCGCCAGCAGTCAATCTGAAAGTAACAGCTTTAATTCACCCCTCCACTTT. The encoded protein is CASSQSESNSFNSPLHF.

This clone was recorded once. One end of the junction does not line up with germline, which may come from a read error. The chain joins TRBV7-7 to TRBJ2-7; possible D gene TRBD1, 6 bases. This CDR3 is built from 15 residues. Germline assignment: CDR1 SSHAT and CDR2 FNYEAQ (reference sequence). The chain's CDR3 is CASSLGAGDSYEQYF. The CDR3 coding sequence is TGTGCTAGCAGCTTAGGGGCAGGGGATAGCTACGAGCAGTACTTC.

The V and J genes are TRBV4-1 and TRBJ2-2; D is uncertain. The CDR3 extends over 13 amino acids. Germline-derived CDR1 and CDR2 are MGHRA and YSYEKL. V dropped 8 bases and J dropped 0 bases, with 7 bases sitting between them. The CDR3 loop is CASRRTNTGELFF. The DNA of the CDR3 is TGCGCCAGCCGACGGACGAACACCGGGGAGCTGTTTTTT.

In its sample, this clone was seen once. This sequence joins TRBV30 and TRBJ2-7; 7 positions agree with TRBD1. The CDR3 runs 12 residues. The V segment lost 3 bases and the J segment 6 bases; nucleotides outside the gene matches: 5. Germline loops: CDR1 GTSNPN, CDR2 SVGIG (reference sequence). The CDR3 is CAWREGGGEQYF. Written as DNA, the CDR3 is TGTGCCTGGAGGGAAGGGGGCGGCGAGCAGTACTTC.

In DNA form, the CDR3 reads TGTGCCAGCAGCTTAGATACGGGGGGCAATCAGCCCCAGCATTTT. The encoded protein is CASSLDTGGNQPQHF. The genes are TRBV11-2 and TRBJ1-5; D may be TRBD1 (5 bases). Trimming pared 0 bases from V and 2 bases from J, leaving 8 bases between. The CDR3 covers 15 residues. Germline CDR1 and CDR2: SGHAT and FQNNGV.

The chain carries TRBV4-1 and TRBJ1-2, with a possible D match to TRBD1 (6 bases). CDR3 length: 17 residues. Germline CDR1 MGHRA, CDR2 YSYEKL. Trimming took 6 bases from V and 6 from J, leaving 26 bases between them. The CDR3 loop reads CASSYDSRGSLKDGYTF. CDR3 coding DNA: TGCGCCAGCAGTTACGACAGCAGGGGATCCCTTAAGGATGGCTACACCTTC.